This TCR beta chain was recorded in a study of blood T cell repertoires in COVID-19. This table comes from immunoSEQ multiplex PCR, and its TCRdb copy is limited to in-frame clones, with some not included. The top ten hold more than 25% of the sample, which has about 120,000 clones, around 87% seen once. The sequencing sample was made of peripheral blood. The TCR comes from a woman aged 70-85 years with acute or convalescent COVID-19.

CDR3 nucleotide sequence: TGTGCCAGCAGTACTCAGGGGGCTGGGACTGAAGCTTTCTTT. Encoded protein: CASSTQGAGTEAFF. J is TRBJ1-1 and V is TRBV6-5, with 8 positions matching TRBD1. This CDR3 region has 14 residues. Germline loops: CDR1 MNHEY, CDR2 SVGAGI. V gave up 5 bases and J gave up 5 bases; unmatched junction bases: 7.